This T cell receptor beta chain comes out of a study of cytotoxic CD8 clonotypes in ibrutinib-treated CLL (dated by TCRdb to the early 2020s). General notes on the study: The cohort included around 15 treatment-naive and 11 relapsed/refractory patients; 17 to 18 were IGHV unmutated. Partial responses were observed in roughly 24 patients and complete responses in 2; after a median follow-up of around 68 months, remission was maintained in approximately 14 patients and progression was observed in approximately 12. Cryopreserved peripheral blood mononuclear cells were obtained before treatment, at response, and at either sustained remission or disease progression. Response samples were taken after a median of approximately 13 months on treatment, ranging from about 6 to 40 months. Of the roughly 79 people in the trial, approximately 28 had longitudinal samples available. All remission and progressive disease samples were collected while patients were still receiving ibrutinib. On average, each sample had approximately 260,000 productive templates and about 89,000 productive rearrangements. The full study reports these points: Lymph node repertoires were not examined, and the timing of sampling was not matched between patients in sustained remission and those whose disease progressed. Clonality rose at ibrutinib response, remained stable during sustained remission, and dropped back toward baseline at progression. Baseline clonality was found to be higher than that of age-matched healthy donors and was strongly correlated with circulating CD8+ T-cell counts. Public clonotypes were rare and either shrank or stayed stable during treatment, and the rise in clonality at ibrutinib response reflected expansion of private clonotypes.

The CDR3, cysteine through phenylalanine, is 13 amino acids long. CDR3 DNA only is kept here, 39 bases in frame from base 1. The trim is 6 bases for V and 7 bases for J, with a gap of 16 bases between the germline ends. CDR1 MDHEN and CDR2 SYDVKM are derived from the germline V gene. Notes on this clone: No cognate antigen has been identified for it. There are no base qualities to consult, and no much larger clone falls within one base.

The sample's time point label, in plain terms: 12 months on ibrutinib. For TCR beta library preparation, approximately 1.8 micrograms of genomic DNA was extracted from cryopreserved PBMCs. High-throughput TCR beta sequencing was performed on longitudinal blood samples from CLL patients receiving ibrutinib monotherapy. The patients took part in an open-label, single-center phase 2 trial of ibrutinib monotherapy. A MiSeq instrument was used for deep resolution sequencing, which targeted depths ranging from 1 in 1 million up to 1 in 200,000 T cells, with coverage averaging 10x for each clonotype. The immunoSEQ hsTCRB Kit was used to generate the TCR beta libraries. As for the authors' bioinformatics: ImmunoSEQ Data Assistant and ImmunoSEQ Analyzer were used for data analysis, and V, D and J genes were assigned according to IMGT definitions. Clonality, with values ranging from 0 to 1, was calculated as one minus the normalized Shannon entropy of productive rearrangement frequencies. Only overrepresented clonotypes making up at least 0.05% of the repertoire of each patient were included in the public clonotype analysis. About twelve age-matched healthy donor repertoires from immuneACCESS were used as controls for clonality. TCRdb took over this immuneACCESS table, retaining in-frame rearrangements with V and J assigned. Such tables are incomplete; in checked studies, under half of the missing clones stem from an unresolved V gene, and the remainder is unexplained. V and J calls and clone size are given by that table; D and trimming were obtained from the DNA. This sample gives more than 200,000 clones in total; roughly three quarters of them show up just once. The top ten constitute more than 4.5% of the sample.

This receptor was taken from a human donor with chronic lymphocytic leukemia. The material was PBMCs, obtained after 12 months of ibrutinib treatment. The V gene is TRBV28 and the J gene is TRBJ2-7, with a weak D call of TRBD1 (5 bases match). The sequence in DNA is TGTGCCAGCAGAAAGGACATCGTTAGGGAGCAGTACTTC. This gives the protein CASRKDIVREQYF.